Presented here are 2 T cell receptor beta chains from one specimen sequenced in a study of blood T cell repertoires in COVID-19. Produced via immunoSEQ multiplex PCR; TCRdb's table is partial and in-frame only. The repertoire holds 120,000 or so clones, with roughly 88% as singletons. The sample consisted of peripheral blood. These receptors were collected from a man aged 35 to 55 with acute or convalescent COVID-19.

V gene TRBV6-5 combines with J gene TRBJ1-1; D call uncertain. The length of the CDR3 is 13 residues. Germline assignment: CDR1 MNHEY and CDR2 SVGAGI. Trimming took 5 bases from V and 0 from J, leaving 7 bases between them. Here the CDR3 DNA reads TGTGCCAGCAGTAACAGCATGAACACTGAAGCTTTCTTT. This codes for CASSNSMNTEAFF.

The chain has TRBV4-1 and TRBJ1-2, with D uncertain. Germline V gene lookup returns CDR1 MGHRA and CDR2 YSYEKL. The CDR3 sequence is 14 residues long. Trimming pared 7 bases from V and 0 bases from J, leaving 12 bases between. This CDR3 is CASTPTITNYGYTF. CDR3 nucleotides: TGCGCCAGCACCCCGACAATAACTAACTATGGCTACACCTTC.